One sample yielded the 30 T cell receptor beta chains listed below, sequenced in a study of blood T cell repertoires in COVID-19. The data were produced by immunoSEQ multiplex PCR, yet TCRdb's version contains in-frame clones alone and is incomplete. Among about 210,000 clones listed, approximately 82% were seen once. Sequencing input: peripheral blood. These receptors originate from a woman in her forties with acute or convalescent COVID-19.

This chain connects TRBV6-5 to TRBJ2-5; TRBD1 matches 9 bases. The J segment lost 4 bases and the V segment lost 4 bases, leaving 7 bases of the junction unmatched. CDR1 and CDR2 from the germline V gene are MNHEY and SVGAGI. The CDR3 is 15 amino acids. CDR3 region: CASSWDDRGGETQYF. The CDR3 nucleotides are TGTGCCAGCAGTTGGGACGACAGGGGGGGAGAGACCCAGTACTTC.

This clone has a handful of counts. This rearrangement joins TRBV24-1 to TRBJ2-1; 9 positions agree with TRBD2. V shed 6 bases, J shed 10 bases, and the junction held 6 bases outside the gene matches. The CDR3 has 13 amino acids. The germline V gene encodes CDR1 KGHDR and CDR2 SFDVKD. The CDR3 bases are TGTGCCACCAGTCGCGGGGGGGAGGACGAGCAGTTCTTC. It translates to CATSRGGEDEQFF.

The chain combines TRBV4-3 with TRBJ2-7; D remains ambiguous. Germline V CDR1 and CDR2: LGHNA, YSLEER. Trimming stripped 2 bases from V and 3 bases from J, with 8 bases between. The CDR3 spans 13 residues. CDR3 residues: CASSQLPGYEQYF. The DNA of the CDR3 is TGCGCCAGCAGCCAACTACCGGGCTACGAGCAGTACTTC.

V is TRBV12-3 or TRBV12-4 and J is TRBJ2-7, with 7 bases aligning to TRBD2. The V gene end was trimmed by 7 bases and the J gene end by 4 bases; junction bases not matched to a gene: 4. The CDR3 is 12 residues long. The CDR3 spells CASTLGGYEQYF. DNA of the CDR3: TGTGCCAGCACGCTGGGGGGGTACGAGCAGTACTTC.

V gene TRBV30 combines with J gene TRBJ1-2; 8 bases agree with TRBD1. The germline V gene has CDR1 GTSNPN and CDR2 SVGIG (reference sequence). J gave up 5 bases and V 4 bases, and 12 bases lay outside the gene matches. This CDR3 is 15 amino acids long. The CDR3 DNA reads TGTGCCTGGATAACTAACCAGGGGGCGGCTTATGGCTACACCTTC. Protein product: CAWITNQGAAYGYTF.

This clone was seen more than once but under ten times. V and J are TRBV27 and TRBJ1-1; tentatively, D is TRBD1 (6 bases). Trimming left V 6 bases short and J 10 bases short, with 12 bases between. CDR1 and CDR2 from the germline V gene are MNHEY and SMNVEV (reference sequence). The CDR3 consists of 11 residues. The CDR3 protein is CASSDRTRAFF. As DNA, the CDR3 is TGTGCCAGCAGCGACAGGACTCGAGCTTTCTTT.

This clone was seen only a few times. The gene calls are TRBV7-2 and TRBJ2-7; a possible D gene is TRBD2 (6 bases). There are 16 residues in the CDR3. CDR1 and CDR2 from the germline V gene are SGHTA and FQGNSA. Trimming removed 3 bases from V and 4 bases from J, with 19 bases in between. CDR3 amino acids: CASSFKAGGIYYEQYF. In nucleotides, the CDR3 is TGTGCCAGCAGCTTTAAGGCGGGCGGGATATATTACGAGCAGTACTTC.

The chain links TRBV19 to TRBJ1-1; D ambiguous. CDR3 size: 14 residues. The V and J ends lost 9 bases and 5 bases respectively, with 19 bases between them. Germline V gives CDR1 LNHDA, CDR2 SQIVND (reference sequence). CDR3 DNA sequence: TGTGCCAGCTCACGAGGGAGGGTAGGGACTGAAGCTTTCTTT. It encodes CASSRGRVGTEAFF. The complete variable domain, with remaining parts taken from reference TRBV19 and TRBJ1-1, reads DGGITQSPKYLFRKEGQNVTLSCEQNLNHDAMYWYRQDPGQGLRLIYYSQIVNDFQKGDIAEGYSVSREKKESFPLTVTSAQKNPTAFYLCASSRGRVGTEAFFGQGTRLTVV.

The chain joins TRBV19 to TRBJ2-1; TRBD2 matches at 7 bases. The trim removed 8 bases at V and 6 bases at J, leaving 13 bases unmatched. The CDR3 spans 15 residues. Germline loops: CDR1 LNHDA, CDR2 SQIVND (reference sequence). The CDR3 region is CASSPLAVRSNEQFF. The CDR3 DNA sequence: TGTGCCAGTTCCCCTCTAGCGGTAAGGTCCAATGAGCAGTTCTTC.

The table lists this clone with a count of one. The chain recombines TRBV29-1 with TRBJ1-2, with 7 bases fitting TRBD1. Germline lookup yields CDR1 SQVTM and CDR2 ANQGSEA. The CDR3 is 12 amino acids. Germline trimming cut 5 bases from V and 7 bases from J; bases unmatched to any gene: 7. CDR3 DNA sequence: TGCAGCGTTCGAGAGGGGGCGCGTGGCTACACCTTC. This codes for CSVREGARGYTF.

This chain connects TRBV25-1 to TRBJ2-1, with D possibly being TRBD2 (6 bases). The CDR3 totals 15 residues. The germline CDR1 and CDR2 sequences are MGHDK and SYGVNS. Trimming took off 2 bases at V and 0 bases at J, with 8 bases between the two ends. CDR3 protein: CASSEAGSSYNEQFF. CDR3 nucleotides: TGTGCCAGCAGTGAAGCGGGGAGCTCCTACAATGAGCAGTTCTTC.

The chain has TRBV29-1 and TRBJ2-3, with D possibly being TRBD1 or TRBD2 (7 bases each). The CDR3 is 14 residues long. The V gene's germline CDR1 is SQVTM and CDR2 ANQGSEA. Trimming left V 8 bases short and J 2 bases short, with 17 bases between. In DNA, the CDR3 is TGCAGCTCGGGGGGCAGGGGGTCCACAGATACGCAGTATTTT. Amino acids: CSSGGRGSTDTQYF.

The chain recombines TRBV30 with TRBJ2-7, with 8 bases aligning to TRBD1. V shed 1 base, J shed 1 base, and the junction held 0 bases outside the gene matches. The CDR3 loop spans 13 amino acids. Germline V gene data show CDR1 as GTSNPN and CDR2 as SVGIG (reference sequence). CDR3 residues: CAWSGQGSYEQYF. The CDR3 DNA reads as TGTGCCTGGAGTGGACAGGGGTCCTACGAGCAGTACTTC.

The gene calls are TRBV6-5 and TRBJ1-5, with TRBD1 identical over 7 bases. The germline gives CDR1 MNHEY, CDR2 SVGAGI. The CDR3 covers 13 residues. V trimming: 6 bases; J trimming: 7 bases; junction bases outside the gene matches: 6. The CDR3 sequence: CASRQGVNQPQHF. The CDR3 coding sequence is TGTGCCAGCAGGCAGGGGGTTAACCAGCCCCAGCATTTT.

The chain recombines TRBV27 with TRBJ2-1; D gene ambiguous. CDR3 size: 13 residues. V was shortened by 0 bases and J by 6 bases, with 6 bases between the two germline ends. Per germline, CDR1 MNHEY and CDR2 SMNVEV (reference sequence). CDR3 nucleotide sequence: TGTGCCAGCAGTTTATCCAGACTCAATGAGCAGTTCTTC. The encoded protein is CASSLSRLNEQFF.

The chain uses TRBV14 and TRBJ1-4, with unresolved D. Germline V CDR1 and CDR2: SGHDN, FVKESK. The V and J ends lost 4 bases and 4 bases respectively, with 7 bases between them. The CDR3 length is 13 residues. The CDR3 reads CASSRGFNEKLFF. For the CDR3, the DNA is TGTGCCAGCAGCCGAGGGTTTAATGAAAAACTGTTTTTT.

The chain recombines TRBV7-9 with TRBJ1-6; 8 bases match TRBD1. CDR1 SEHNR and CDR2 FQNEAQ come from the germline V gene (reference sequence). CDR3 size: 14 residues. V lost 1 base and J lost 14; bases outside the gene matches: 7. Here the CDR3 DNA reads TGTGCCAGCAGCTTAGGACAGGGGCTAGCCACCCTCCACTTT. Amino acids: CASSLGQGLATLHF.

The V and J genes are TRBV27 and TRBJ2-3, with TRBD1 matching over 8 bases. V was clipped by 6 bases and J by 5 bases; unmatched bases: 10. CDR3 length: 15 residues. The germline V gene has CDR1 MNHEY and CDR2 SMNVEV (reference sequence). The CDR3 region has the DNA TGTGCCAGCAGGGCCCCCCAGGGGGCCGGAGATACGCAGTATTTT. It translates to CASRAPQGAGDTQYF.

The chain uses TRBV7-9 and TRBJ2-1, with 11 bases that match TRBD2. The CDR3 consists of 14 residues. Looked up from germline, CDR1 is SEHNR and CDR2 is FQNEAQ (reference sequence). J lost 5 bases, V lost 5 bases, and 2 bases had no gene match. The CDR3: CASSLTSGDNEQFF. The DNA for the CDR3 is TGTGCCAGCAGCCTGACTAGCGGGGACAATGAGCAGTTCTTC. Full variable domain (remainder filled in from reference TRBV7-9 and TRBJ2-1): DTGVSQNPRHKITKRGQNVTFRCDPISEHNRLYWYRQTLGQGPEFLTYFQNEAQLEKSRLLSDRFSAERPKGSFSTLEIQRTEQGDSAMYLCASSLTSGDNEQFFGPGTRLTVL.

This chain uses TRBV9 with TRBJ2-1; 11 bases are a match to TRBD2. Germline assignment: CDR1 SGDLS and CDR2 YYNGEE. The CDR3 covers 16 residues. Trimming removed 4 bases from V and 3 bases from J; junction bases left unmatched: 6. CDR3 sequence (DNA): TGTGCCAGCAGCCCGAGACTAGCGGGATACTACAATGAGCAGTTCTTC. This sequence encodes CASSPRLAGYYNEQFF.

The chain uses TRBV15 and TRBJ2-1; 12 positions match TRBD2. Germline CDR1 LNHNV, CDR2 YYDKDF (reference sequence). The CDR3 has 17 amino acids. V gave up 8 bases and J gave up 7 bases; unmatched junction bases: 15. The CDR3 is CATCSTSGSLWGNEQFF. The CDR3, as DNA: TGTGCCACCTGCTCGACTAGCGGGAGCCTATGGGGGAATGAGCAGTTCTTC.

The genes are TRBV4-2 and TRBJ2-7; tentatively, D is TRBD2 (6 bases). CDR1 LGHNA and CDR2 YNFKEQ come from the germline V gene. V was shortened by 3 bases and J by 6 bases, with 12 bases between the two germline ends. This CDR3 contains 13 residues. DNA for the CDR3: TGTGCCAGCAGCCACGTTCTCGGGGGCGAGCAGTACTTC. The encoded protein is CASSHVLGGEQYF.

The CDR3 DNA follows: TGTGCCAGCAGAGTGCGGGGCACCACTGAAGCTTTCTTT. As protein: CASRVRGTTEAFF. V and J are TRBV2 and TRBJ1-1; tentative D call: TRBD1 (5 bases). The V end lost 6 bases, the J end lost 4 bases, and 12 bases lay between the germline ends. Germline-derived CDR1 and CDR2 are SNHLY and FYNNEI. The CDR3 runs 13 residues.

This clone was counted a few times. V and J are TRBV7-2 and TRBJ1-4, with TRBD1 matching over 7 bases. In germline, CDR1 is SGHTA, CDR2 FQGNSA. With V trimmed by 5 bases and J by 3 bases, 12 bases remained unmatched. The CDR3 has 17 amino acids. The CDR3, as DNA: TGTGCCAGCAGCCCACGTCTGACAGGGAAACCTAATGAAAAACTGTTTTTT. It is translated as CASSPRLTGKPNEKLFF.

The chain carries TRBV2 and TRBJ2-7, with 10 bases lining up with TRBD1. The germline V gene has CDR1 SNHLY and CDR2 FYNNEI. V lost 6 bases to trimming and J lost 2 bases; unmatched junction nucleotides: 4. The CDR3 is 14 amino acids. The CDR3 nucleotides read TGTGCCAGCAGGACCGGGACAGGGGCCTACGAGCAGTACTTC. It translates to CASRTGTGAYEQYF.

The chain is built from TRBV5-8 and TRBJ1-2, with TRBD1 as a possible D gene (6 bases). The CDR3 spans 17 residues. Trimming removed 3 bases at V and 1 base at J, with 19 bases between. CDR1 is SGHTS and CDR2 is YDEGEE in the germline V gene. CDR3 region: CASSYAEGGLFNYGYTF. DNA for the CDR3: TGTGCCAGCAGCTACGCGGAGGGGGGGCTTTTTAACTATGGCTACACCTTC.

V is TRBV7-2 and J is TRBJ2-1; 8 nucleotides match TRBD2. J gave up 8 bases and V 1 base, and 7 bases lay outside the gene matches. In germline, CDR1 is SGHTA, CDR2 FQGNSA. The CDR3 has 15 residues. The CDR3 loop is CASSLVSGTPDEQFF. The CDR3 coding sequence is TGTGCCAGCAGCTTAGTTAGCGGGACCCCCGATGAGCAGTTCTTC.

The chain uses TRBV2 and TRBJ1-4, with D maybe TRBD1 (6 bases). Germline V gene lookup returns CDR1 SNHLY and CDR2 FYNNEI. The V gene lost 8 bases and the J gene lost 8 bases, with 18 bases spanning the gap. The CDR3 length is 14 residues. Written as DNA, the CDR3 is TGTGCCAGCCGAGGGGGGGCGAGAAGGGAAAAACTGTTTTTT. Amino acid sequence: CASRGGARREKLFF.

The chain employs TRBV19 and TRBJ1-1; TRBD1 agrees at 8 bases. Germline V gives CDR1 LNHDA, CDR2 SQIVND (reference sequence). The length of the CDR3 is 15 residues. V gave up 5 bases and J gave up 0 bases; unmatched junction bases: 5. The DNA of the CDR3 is TGTGCCAGTAGTTCTAAGACAGGGGTGAACACTGAAGCTTTCTTT. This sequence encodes CASSSKTGVNTEAFF.

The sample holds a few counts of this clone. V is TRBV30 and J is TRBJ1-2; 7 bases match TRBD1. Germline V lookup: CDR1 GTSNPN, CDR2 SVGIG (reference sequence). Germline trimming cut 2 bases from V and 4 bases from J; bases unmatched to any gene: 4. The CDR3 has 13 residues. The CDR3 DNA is TGTGCCTGGAGTACAGGGGTTTTCTATGGCTACACCTTC. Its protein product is CAWSTGVFYGYTF.